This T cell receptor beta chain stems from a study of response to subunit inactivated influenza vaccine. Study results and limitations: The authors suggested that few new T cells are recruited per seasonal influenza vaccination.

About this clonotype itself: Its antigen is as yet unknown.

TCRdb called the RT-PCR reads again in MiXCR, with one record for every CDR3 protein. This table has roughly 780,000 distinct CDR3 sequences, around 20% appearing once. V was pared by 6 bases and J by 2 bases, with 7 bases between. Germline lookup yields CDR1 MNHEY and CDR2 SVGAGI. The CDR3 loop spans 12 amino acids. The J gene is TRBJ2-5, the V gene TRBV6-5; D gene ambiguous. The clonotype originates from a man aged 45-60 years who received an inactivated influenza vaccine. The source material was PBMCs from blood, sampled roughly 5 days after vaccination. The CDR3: CASRKNQETQYF. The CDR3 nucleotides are TGTGCCAGCAGGAAGAATCAAGAGACCCAGTACTTC.